Below, 8 T cell receptor beta chains from the same sample are listed, as sequenced in a study of cytomegalovirus exposure and HLA in healthy donors. The PCR ran on 60 Vbeta and 13 Jbeta primers. Clones were read by immunoSEQ multiplex PCR, and TCRdb kept only the in-frame ones, dropping some. The sample has about 160,000 clones, 60% to 85% seen once; the top ten hold approximately 3.1%. Sequenced input: PBMCs. All receptors come from a woman between 40 and 55 years old in good health and CMV-seronegative.

The rearrangement joins TRBV9 to TRBJ1-6; D possibly corresponds to TRBD1 (5 bases). This CDR3 comprises 13 residues. Germline CDR1 SGDLS, CDR2 YYNGEE. Trimming took off 3 bases at V and 10 bases at J, with 11 bases between the two ends. CDR3 sequence: CASSGGVRSPLHF. The CDR3 coding sequence is TGTGCCAGCAGCGGGGGGGTACGATCACCCCTCCACTTT.

This clone came up a few times. The V call is TRBV11-2, the J call TRBJ1-1, with no clear D. The V gene lost 5 bases and the J gene lost 0 bases, with 4 bases spanning the gap. The germline V gene encodes CDR1 SGHAT and CDR2 FQNNGV. The CDR3 spans 12 residues. CDR3 in DNA: TGTGCCAGCAGCCCCATGAACACTGAAGCTTTCTTT. The encoded protein is CASSPMNTEAFF.

This chain connects TRBV7-7 to TRBJ1-1; D is possibly TRBD1 (6 bases). Looked up from germline, CDR1 is SSHAT and CDR2 is FNYEAQ (reference sequence). V shed 5 bases and J shed 1 base, with 8 bases lying between them. The CDR3 spans 13 residues. The CDR3 sequence is CASSRGQNTEAFF. The CDR3 region has the DNA TGTGCCAGCAGCCGGGGACAGAACACTGAAGCTTTCTTT.

This sequence joins TRBV4-2 and TRBJ2-1; 10 bases line up with TRBD1. Per germline, CDR1 LGHNA and CDR2 YNFKEQ. With 3 bases clipped from V and 4 bases from J, the junction kept 6 bases outside the gene matches. The CDR3 is 16 amino acids. For the CDR3, the DNA is TGTGCCAGCAGCCATCCCGACAGGGGGCAGTACAATGAGCAGTTCTTC. Protein sequence: CASSHPDRGQYNEQFF.

This sequence joins TRBV19 and TRBJ1-1; D uncertain. Per the germline V gene, CDR1 is LNHDA and CDR2 is SQIVND (reference sequence). The CDR3 is made up of 13 amino acids. Trimming left V 1 base short and J 7 bases short, with 10 bases between. CDR3: CASSIVVGFEAFF. CDR3 nucleotides: TGTGCCAGTAGTATAGTGGTCGGGTTTGAAGCTTTCTTT. Full variable domain (missing parts from reference TRBV19 and TRBJ1-1): DGGITQSPKYLFRKEGQNVTLSCEQNLNHDAMYWYRQDPGQGLRLIYYSQIVNDFQKGDIAEGYSVSREKKESFPLTVTSAQKNPTAFYLCASSIVVGFEAFFGQGTRLTVV.

V is TRBV2 and J is TRBJ1-2; possible D gene TRBD1, 5 bases. CDR1 is SNHLY, CDR2 FYNNEI, per germline. This CDR3 spans 14 amino acids. Trimming shortened V by 6 bases and J by 4 bases, and 15 bases separated the two germline ends. The CDR3 coding sequence is TGTGCCAGCAGGAGGCTACAGGCTCCCTATGGCTACACCTTC. As protein: CASRRLQAPYGYTF.

The V call is TRBV5-4, the J call TRBJ1-5, with a tentative D call TRBD1 (5 bases). CDR3 length: 14 amino acids. V was shortened by 2 bases and J by 0 bases, with 6 bases between the two germline ends. Looked up from germline, CDR1 is SGHNT and CDR2 is YYREEE (reference sequence). The chain's CDR3 is CASSLRGSNQPQHF. DNA for the CDR3: TGTGCCAGCAGCTTAAGGGGTAGCAATCAGCCCCAGCATTTT.

The chain employs TRBV7-9 and TRBJ2-1; 8 bases match TRBD2. The V gene end was trimmed by 5 bases and the J gene end by 3 bases; junction bases not matched to a gene: 15. Germline V lookup: CDR1 SEHNR, CDR2 FQNEAQ (reference sequence). The CDR3 is made up of 18 amino acids. The CDR3 coding sequence is TGTGCCAGCAGCCCCCGGGGAGCGGGGGCCTCCGTCTACAATGAGCAGTTCTTC. The encoded protein is CASSPRGAGASVYNEQFF.